This entry describes one T cell receptor beta chain. Antigen unknown. CDR3 length: 14 amino acids. Germline CDR1 MDHEN, CDR2 SYDVKM. Deletions cut 8 bases from V and 0 bases from J, with 10 bases between. This record belongs to a study of shared clonotypes between healthy human individuals. Findings and limits, study-wide: The represented genetic and exposure-history diversity was limited by the small number of donors.

The protocol was immunoSEQ multiplex PCR, while the TCRdb copy is restricted to in-frame clones and leaves out a portion. The sample consists of about 1,800,000 clones, around 96% of them appearing once. CD8 cells classed as naive were CD45RO-negative and positively selected for CCR7, excluding terminally differentiated effector memory CD45RA+ cells. The TCR comes from a young man in good health. Input material: naive CD8+ T cells sorted from blood. The chain combines TRBV28 with TRBJ2-2, with a possible D match to TRBD2 (6 bases). In DNA form, the CDR3 reads TGTGCCAGCGGTAGCGGAGCGAACACCGGGGAGCTGTTTTTT. As protein: CASGSGANTGELFF.